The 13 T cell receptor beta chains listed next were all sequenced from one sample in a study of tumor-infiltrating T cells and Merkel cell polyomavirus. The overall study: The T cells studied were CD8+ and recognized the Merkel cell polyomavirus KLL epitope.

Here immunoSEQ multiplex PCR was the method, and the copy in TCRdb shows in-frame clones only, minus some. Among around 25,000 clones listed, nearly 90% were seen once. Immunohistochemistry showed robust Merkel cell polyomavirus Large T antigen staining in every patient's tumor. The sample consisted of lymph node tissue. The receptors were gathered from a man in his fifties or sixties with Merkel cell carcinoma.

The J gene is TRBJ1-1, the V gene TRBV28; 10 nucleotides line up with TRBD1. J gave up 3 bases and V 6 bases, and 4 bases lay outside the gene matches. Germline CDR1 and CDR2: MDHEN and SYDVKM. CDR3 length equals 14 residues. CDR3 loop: CASSLGQGYTEAFF. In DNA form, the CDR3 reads TGTGCCAGCAGCTTGGGACAGGGGTACACTGAAGCTTTCTTT.

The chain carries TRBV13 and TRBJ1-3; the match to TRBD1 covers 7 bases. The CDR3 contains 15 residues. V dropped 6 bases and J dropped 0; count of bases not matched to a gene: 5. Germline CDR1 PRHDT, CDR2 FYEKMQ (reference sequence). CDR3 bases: TGTGCCAGCAGTTTTGACAGGGACTCTGGAAACACCATATATTTT. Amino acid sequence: CASSFDRDSGNTIYF.

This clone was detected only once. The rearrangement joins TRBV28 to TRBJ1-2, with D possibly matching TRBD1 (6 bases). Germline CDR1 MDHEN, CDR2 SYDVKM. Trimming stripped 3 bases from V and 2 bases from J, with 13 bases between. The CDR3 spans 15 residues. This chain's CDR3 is CASSFWTVKNYGYTF. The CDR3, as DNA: TGTGCCAGCAGTTTTTGGACAGTGAAAAACTATGGCTACACCTTC.

The CDR3 DNA is TGTGCCAGCAGTTTATTTAAGGGACAGGGCAAGGAAAAACTGTTTTTT. It specifies CASSLFKGQGKEKLFF. V and J are TRBV28 and TRBJ1-4; 9 bases are shared with TRBD1. CDR1 is MDHEN, CDR2 SYDVKM, per germline. V lost 1 base, J lost 8 bases, and 8 bases stayed unmatched. The CDR3 extends over 16 amino acids. The full variable domain, with the rest looked up from reference TRBV28 and TRBJ1-4, is DVKVTQSSRYLVKRTGEKVFLECVQDMDHENMFWYRQDPGLGLRLIYFSYDVKMKEKGDIPEGYSVSREKKERFSLILESASTNQTSMYLCASSLFKGQGKEKLFFGSGTQLSVL.

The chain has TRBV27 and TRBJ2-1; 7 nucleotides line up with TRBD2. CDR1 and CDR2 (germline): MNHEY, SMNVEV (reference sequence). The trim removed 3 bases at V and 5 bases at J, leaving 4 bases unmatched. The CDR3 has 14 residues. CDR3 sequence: CASSFGTTHNEQFF. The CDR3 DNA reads TGTGCCAGCAGTTTCGGGACTACGCACAATGAGCAGTTCTTC.

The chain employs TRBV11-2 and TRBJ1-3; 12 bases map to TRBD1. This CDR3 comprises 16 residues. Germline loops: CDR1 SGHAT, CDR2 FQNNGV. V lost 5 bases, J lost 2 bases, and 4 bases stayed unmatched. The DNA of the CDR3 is TGTGCCAGCAGCCACTGGGACAGGGGGCCTGGAAACACCATATATTTT. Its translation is CASSHWDRGPGNTIYF. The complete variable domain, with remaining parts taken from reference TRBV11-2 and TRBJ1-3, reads EAGVAQSPRYKIIEKRQSVAFWCNPISGHATLYWYQQILGQGPKLLIQFQNNGVVDDSQLPKDRFSAERLKGVDSTLKIQPAKLEDSAVYLCASSHWDRGPGNTIYFGEGSWLTVV.

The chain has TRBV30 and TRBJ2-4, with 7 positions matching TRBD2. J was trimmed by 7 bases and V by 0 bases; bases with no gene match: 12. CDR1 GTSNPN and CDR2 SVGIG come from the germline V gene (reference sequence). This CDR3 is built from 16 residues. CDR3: CAWSVGQFGGTNIQYF. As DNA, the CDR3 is TGTGCCTGGAGTGTGGGCCAGTTCGGGGGGACTAACATTCAGTACTTC.

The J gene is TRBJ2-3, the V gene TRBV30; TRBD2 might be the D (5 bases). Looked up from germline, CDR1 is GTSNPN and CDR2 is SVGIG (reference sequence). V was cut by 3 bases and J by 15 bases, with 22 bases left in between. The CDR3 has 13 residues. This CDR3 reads CAWSGASLSSRYF. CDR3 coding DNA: TGTGCCTGGAGCGGCGCCTCACTCTCTAGCCGTTATTTT.

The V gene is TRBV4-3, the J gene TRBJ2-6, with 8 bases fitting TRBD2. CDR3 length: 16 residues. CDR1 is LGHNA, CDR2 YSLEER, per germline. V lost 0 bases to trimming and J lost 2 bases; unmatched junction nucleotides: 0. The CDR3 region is CASSQDSGAGANVLTF. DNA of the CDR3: TGCGCCAGCAGCCAAGATAGCGGGGCTGGGGCCAACGTCCTGACTTTC.

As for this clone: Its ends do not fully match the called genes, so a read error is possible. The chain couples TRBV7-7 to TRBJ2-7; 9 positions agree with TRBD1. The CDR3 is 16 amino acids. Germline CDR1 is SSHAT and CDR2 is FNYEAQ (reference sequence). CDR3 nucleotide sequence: TGTGCTAGCAGCGAACTACCTGGACAGGGGAACCACGAGCAGTACTTC. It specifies CASSELPGQGNHEQYF.

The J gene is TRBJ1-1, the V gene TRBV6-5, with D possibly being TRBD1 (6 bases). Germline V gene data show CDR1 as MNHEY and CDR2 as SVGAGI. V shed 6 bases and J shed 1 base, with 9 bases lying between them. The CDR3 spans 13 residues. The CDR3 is CASSPTGNTEAFF. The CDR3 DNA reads TGTGCCAGCAGCCCGACAGGGAACACTGAAGCTTTCTTT.

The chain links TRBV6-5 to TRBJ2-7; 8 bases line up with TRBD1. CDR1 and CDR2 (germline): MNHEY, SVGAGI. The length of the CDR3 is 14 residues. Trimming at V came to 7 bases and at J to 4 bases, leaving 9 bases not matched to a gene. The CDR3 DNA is TGTGCCAGCACCCACGGGCAGGGGGCATACGAGCAGTACTTC. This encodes CASTHGQGAYEQYF.

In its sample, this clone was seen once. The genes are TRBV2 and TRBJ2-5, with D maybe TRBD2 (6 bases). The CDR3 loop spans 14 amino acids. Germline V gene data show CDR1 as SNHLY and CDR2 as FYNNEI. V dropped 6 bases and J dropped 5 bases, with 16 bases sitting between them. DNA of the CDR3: TGTGCCAGCAGCTTCGGCGGGAATCGGGAGACCCAGTACTTC. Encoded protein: CASSFGGNRETQYF.